Listed here are 20 T cell receptor beta chains from one sample, sequenced in a study of human T cells and chemical hapten exposure. Time point: patch test 1, 2 weeks after DPC sensitization. Treatment of the sample: therapeutic diphenylcyclopropenone sensitization with weekly scalp DPC. TCRdb re-called the RACE reads through MiXCR, storing one row per CDR3 protein. The sample has fewer than 130,000 distinct CDR3 sequences; approximately 11% are singletons. The sequences come from whole blood, collected in connection with sensitization to the hapten diphenylcyclopropenone (DPC). The source of these receptors is a woman in her forties with alopecia areata. Some clones in this sample may be carry-over from other donors' samples.

This chain uses TRBV29-1 with TRBJ1-2; unclear D gene. Trimming left V 0 bases short and J 4 bases short, with 9 bases between. Germline loops: CDR1 SQVTM, CDR2 ANQGSEA. The CDR3 sequence is 13 residues long. CDR3 in DNA: TGCAGCGTTGAAGAGCGGGTCCCCTATGGCTACACCTTC. Amino acids: CSVEERVPYGYTF.

This clonotype was seen a few times. The CDR3, as DNA: TGCGCCAGCAGCCAAGTCCAGGGTGAAGCTTTCTTT. Its protein product is CASSQVQGEAFF. The chain recombines TRBV4-3 with TRBJ1-1; a weak D match, TRBD1 (5 bases). V was shortened by 1 base and J by 7 bases, with 7 bases between the two germline ends. The CDR3 loop spans 12 amino acids. The germline CDR1 and CDR2 sequences are LGHNA and YSLEER.

This clonotype was observed a few times. This sequence joins TRBV4-3 and TRBJ2-7, with TRBD2 matching 10 bases. CDR3 length equals 19 residues. The V and J ends lost 0 bases and 5 bases, in that order; junction bases with no gene match: 16. Germline V gene sequence: CDR1 LGHNA, CDR2 YSLEER. CDR3 in amino acids: CASSQDWSGGAVLPHEQYF. The CDR3 coding sequence is TGCGCCAGCAGCCAAGATTGGAGCGGGGGGGCCGTTCTCCCCCACGAGCAGTACTTC.

There are many counts of this clonotype. The gene calls are TRBV7-6 and TRBJ1-4, with D maybe TRBD1 (5 bases). Germline assignment: CDR1 SGHVS and CDR2 FNYEAQ. The CDR3 extends over 15 amino acids. The V gene lost 5 bases and the J gene lost 8 bases, with 18 bases spanning the gap. This CDR3 reads CASSRSGGRQEKLFF. In DNA form, the CDR3 reads TGTGCCAGCAGCCGATCTGGGGGGAGGCAGGAAAAACTGTTTTTT.

This clonotype was observed a handful of times. The chain couples TRBV7-3 to TRBJ2-3; D not resolved. The CDR3 length is 14 residues. Germline-derived CDR1 and CDR2 are SGHTA and FQGTGA. The V gene lost 2 bases and the J gene lost 0 bases, with 6 bases spanning the gap. As DNA, the CDR3 is TGTGCCAGCAGCTTATCTCCTAGCACAGATACGCAGTATTTT. Translating it yields CASSLSPSTDTQYF.

The J gene is TRBJ1-2, the V gene TRBV18; 8 bases fit TRBD1. After removal of 3 bases from V and 2 bases from J, the junction contained 5 bases not matched to a gene. The CDR3 is 15 residues long. Germline values: CDR1 KGHSH, CDR2 LQKENI. The CDR3 bases are TGTGCCAGCTCACCCCAGGGGGCAGTAAACTATGGCTACACCTTC. Its protein is CASSPQGAVNYGYTF. The full variable domain, completed using reference TRBV18 and TRBJ1-2, is NAGVMQNPRHLVRRRGQEARLRCSPMKGHSHVYWYRQLPEEGLKFMVYLQKENIIDESGMPKERFSAEFPKEGPSILRIQQVVRGDSAAYFCASSPQGAVNYGYTFGSGTRLTVV.

This clonotype was seen a few times. V and J are TRBV10-3 and TRBJ1-2, with D maybe TRBD1 (5 bases). Germline assignment: CDR1 ENHRY and CDR2 SYGVKD. Trimming stripped 8 bases from V and 2 bases from J, with 9 bases between. The CDR3 extends over 12 amino acids. CDR3 sequence reads: CAIGQGNYGYTF. The DNA of the CDR3 is TGTGCCATCGGGCAGGGCAACTATGGCTACACCTTC.

This clonotype was observed at least ten times. The V call is TRBV3-1, the J call TRBJ2-1; 7 bases fit TRBD2. The CDR3 covers 16 residues. The J segment lost 4 bases and the V segment lost 3 bases, leaving 9 bases of the junction unmatched. Germline assignment: CDR1 LGHDT and CDR2 YNNKEL (reference sequence). CDR3 region: CASSQGLADTYNEQFF. The CDR3 bases are TGTGCCAGCAGCCAGGGTCTAGCGGATACTTACAATGAGCAGTTCTTC.

This clonotype has a count of ten or more. The rearrangement uses TRBV20-1 and TRBJ2-7; 10 bases match TRBD2. With 3 bases clipped from V and 5 bases from J, the junction kept 7 bases outside the gene matches. The CDR3 totals 14 residues. Germline loops: CDR1 DFQATT, CDR2 SNEGSKA (reference sequence). The chain's CDR3 is CSARQAGGIHEQYF. As DNA, the CDR3 is TGCAGTGCTAGGCAAGCGGGAGGGATCCACGAGCAGTACTTC.

This clonotype was counted ten times or more. This chain links TRBV11-2 with TRBJ2-1; D is ambiguous. V was clipped by 6 bases and J by 8 bases, with 20 bases between them. The CDR3 contains 15 residues. The germline CDR1 and CDR2 sequences are SGHAT and FQNNGV. The CDR3 is CASSLTREAFHEQFF. The CDR3 DNA reads TGTGCCAGCAGTTTAACAAGGGAAGCATTCCATGAGCAGTTCTTC.

There are many counts of this clonotype. The V and J genes are TRBV6-2 or TRBV6-3 and TRBJ2-3, with 8 positions matching TRBD2. Germline V gene lookup returns CDR1 MNHEY and CDR2 SVGEGT. V lost 10 bases and J lost 2; bases outside the gene matches: 5. This CDR3 is 13 amino acids long. CDR3 region: CATSGSSTDTQYF. CDR3 sequence (DNA): TGTGCCACCAGCGGGAGCTCCACAGATACGCAGTATTTT.

The chain uses TRBV30 and TRBJ2-7, with D tentatively TRBD1 (5 bases). The ends were cut back, 3 bases at V and 2 bases at J, with 8 bases in the middle. The CDR3 runs to 12 residues. The germline CDR1 and CDR2 sequences are GTSNPN and SVGIG (reference sequence). CDR3 amino acids: CAWRGDTYEQYF. The CDR3 region has the DNA TGTGCCTGGAGAGGGGATACCTACGAGCAGTACTTC. Variable domain in full (rest from reference TRBV30 and TRBJ2-7): SQTIHQWPATLVQPVGSPLSLECTVEGTSNPNLYWYRQAAGRGLQLLFYSVGIGQISSEVPQNLSASRPQDRQFILSSKKLLLSDSGFYLCAWRGDTYEQYFGPGTRLTVT.

This clonotype was seen more than once but under ten times. The chain joins TRBV7-2 to TRBJ1-2; D uncertain. Germline CDR1 SGHTA, CDR2 FQGNSA. With 1 base removed from V and 4 bases from J, the gap between germline ends came to 4 bases. The CDR3 has 12 residues. Written as DNA, the CDR3 is TGTGCCAGCAGCTTAGATTTCTATGGCTACACCTTC. Amino acid sequence: CASSLDFYGYTF.

This chain uses TRBV2 with TRBJ1-2; 9 bases map to TRBD1. Trimming cost V 6 bases and J 3 bases; bases outside gene matches: 11. The CDR3 is made up of 16 amino acids. CDR1 is SNHLY and CDR2 is FYNNEI in the germline V gene. CDR3 nucleotide sequence: TGTGCCAGCAGCAAGCCGGGACAGGGTGAGGACTATGGCTACACCTTC. It specifies CASSKPGQGEDYGYTF. Supplemented by reference TRBV2 and TRBJ1-2, the full variable domain reads EPEVTQTPSHQVTQMGQEVILRCVPISNHLYFYWYRQILGQKVEFLVSFYNNEISEKSEIFDDQFSVERPDGSNFTLKIRSTKLEDSAMYFCASSKPGQGEDYGYTFGSGTRLTVV.

This clonotype was recorded at least ten times. At one end the junction does not follow the germline gene, possibly because of a read error. The V call is TRBV5-4, the J call TRBJ2-1; D is perhaps TRBD1 (6 bases). This CDR3 spans 15 amino acids. The germline V gene has CDR1 SGHNT and CDR2 YYREEE (reference sequence). The DNA for the CDR3 is TGTGCCAGCAGGTTGGTAGGGGGATCCTACAATGAGCAGTTCTTC. Its translation is CASRLVGGSYNEQFF.

The table lists this clonotype with a few counts. The chain employs TRBV7-2 and TRBJ1-2, with TRBD1 identical over 7 bases. Germline V gives CDR1 SGHTA, CDR2 FQGNSA. V trimming: 3 bases; J trimming: 5 bases; junction bases outside the gene matches: 6. This CDR3 comprises 14 residues. The CDR3 DNA sequence: TGTGCCAGCAGCTTGGGGGGGACAGAATATGGCTACACCTTC. It is translated as CASSLGGTEYGYTF.

The V gene is TRBV20-1, the J gene TRBJ2-7, with 7 bases identical to TRBD2. Germline V lookup: CDR1 DFQATT, CDR2 SNEGSKA (reference sequence). V dropped 3 bases and J dropped 2; count of bases not matched to a gene: 7. The CDR3 is 14 residues long. The DNA for the CDR3 is TGCAGTGCTAGTATTGTGGCGGGGGCCTACGAGCAGTACTTC. Residues: CSASIVAGAYEQYF.

This clonotype was seen many times. The chain couples TRBV18 to TRBJ2-5; no clear D. Germline V CDR1 and CDR2: KGHSH, LQKENI. There are 13 residues in the CDR3. Between the trimmed V and J ends, which lost 3 bases and 5 bases, there was a span of 10 bases. The CDR3 DNA follows: TGTGCCAGCTCACCGTTGGTCGGGGAGACCCAGTACTTC. It is translated as CASSPLVGETQYF.

This clonotype was observed at least ten times. The rearrangement links TRBV7-6 to TRBJ2-5, with 8 bases that match TRBD1. The V segment lost 7 bases and the J segment 4 bases; nucleotides outside the gene matches: 11. Germline V gene sequence: CDR1 SGHVS, CDR2 FNYEAQ. There are 15 residues in the CDR3. CDR3 protein: CASTPRTGRGETQYF. In DNA, the CDR3 is TGTGCCAGCACCCCCCGGACAGGGCGCGGAGAGACCCAGTACTTC.

This clonotype occurred a few times. The chain has TRBV6-5 and TRBJ2-3; no definite D call. The V end lost 5 bases, the J end lost 1 base, and 7 bases lay between the germline ends. The germline gives CDR1 MNHEY, CDR2 SVGAGI. This CDR3 contains 13 residues. The CDR3 sequence is CASSPSGTDTQYF. CDR3 bases: TGTGCCAGCAGTCCATCAGGCACAGATACGCAGTATTTT.